Below are 25 T cell receptor beta chains sequenced from a single sample in a study of cytomegalovirus exposure and HLA in healthy donors. 13 Jbeta primers and 60 Vbeta primers were used for the PCR. This table comes from immunoSEQ multiplex PCR, and its TCRdb copy is limited to in-frame clones, with some not included. This table holds roughly 200,000 clones, about 80% found once. The sequenced material came from PBMCs. These receptors were collected from a woman between 40 and 50 years old in good health and CMV-seronegative.

The chain uses TRBV27 and TRBJ2-2; TRBD1 matches at 12 bases. This CDR3 is built from 17 residues. CDR1 MNHEY and CDR2 SMNVEV come from the germline V gene (reference sequence). The V segment lost 5 bases and the J segment 4 bases; nucleotides outside the gene matches: 8. The CDR3 spells CASSLGGQGAVTGELFF. The CDR3 nucleotides read TGTGCCAGCAGTCTAGGGGGACAGGGGGCAGTCACCGGGGAGCTGTTTTTT.

This chain uses TRBV5-4 with TRBJ2-5, with a possible D match to TRBD2 (6 bases). V dropped 4 bases and J dropped 5 bases, with 12 bases sitting between them. Germline CDR1 is SGHNT and CDR2 is YYREEE (reference sequence). The CDR3 is 13 residues long. The CDR3 loop reads CASSPRAGETQYF. The CDR3 DNA sequence: TGTGCCAGCAGCCCGCGGGCGGGGGAGACCCAGTACTTC.

This clone has only a few counts. V usage is TRBV25-1 and J usage is TRBJ1-4; 7 positions match TRBD1. Germline assignment: CDR1 MGHDK and CDR2 SYGVNS. The CDR3 runs to 13 residues. The ends lost 8 bases at V and 5 bases at J; junction bases unmatched: 5. Written as DNA, the CDR3 is TGTGCCAGCCCGGGACAGTTAAATGAAAAACTGTTTTTT. This gives the protein CASPGQLNEKLFF.

The rearrangement links TRBV4-1 to TRBJ1-1; D gene uncertain. V was cut by 0 bases and J by 4 bases, with 12 bases left in between. The CDR3 is 15 residues long. Per the germline V gene, CDR1 is MGHRA and CDR2 is YSYEKL. DNA for the CDR3: TGCGCCAGCAGCCAAGAACTACCCCCCTTCACTGAAGCTTTCTTT. Translating it yields CASSQELPPFTEAFF.

This clone was recorded only once. The chain is built from TRBV9 and TRBJ1-6; TRBD1 matches 7 bases. The CDR3 runs 16 residues. Germline CDR1 is SGDLS and CDR2 is YYNGEE. J lost 6 bases, V lost 0 bases, and 6 bases had no gene match. CDR3 region: CASSVGTTGLNSPLHF. As DNA, the CDR3 is TGTGCCAGCAGCGTAGGGACGACAGGGCTTAATTCACCCCTCCACTTT.

The rearrangement joins TRBV6-5 to TRBJ1-6; D remains unclear. Germline V gives CDR1 MNHEY, CDR2 SVGAGI. The V gene lost 4 bases and the J gene lost 5 bases, with 12 bases spanning the gap. The CDR3 has 15 residues. The CDR3 DNA reads as TGTGCCAGCAGTTCGGGCGGGGTGGATAATTCACCCCTCCACTTT. Translating it yields CASSSGGVDNSPLHF.

The chain has TRBV4-2 and TRBJ1-1; D call uncertain. There are 15 residues in the CDR3. Germline CDR1 and CDR2: LGHNA and YNFKEQ. Trimming pared 1 base from V and 1 base from J, leaving 10 bases between. In DNA form, the CDR3 reads TGTGCCAGCAGCCAAGCCCTACAGCCGAACACTGAAGCTTTCTTT. Its translation: CASSQALQPNTEAFF.

V and J are TRBV28 and TRBJ2-5; no clear D. This CDR3 is 12 amino acids long. CDR1 is MDHEN, CDR2 SYDVKM, per germline. Trimming left V 6 bases short and J 5 bases short, with 10 bases between. The CDR3 sequence is CASSTWPETQYF. In nucleotides, the CDR3 is TGTGCCAGCAGCACCTGGCCGGAGACCCAGTACTTC. Full variable domain (missing parts from reference TRBV28 and TRBJ2-5): DVKVTQSSRYLVKRTGEKVFLECVQDMDHENMFWYRQDPGLGLRLIYFSYDVKMKEKGDIPEGYSVSREKKERFSLILESASTNQTSMYLCASSTWPETQYFGPGTRLLVL.

This clone was seen only a few times. V and J are TRBV6-6 and TRBJ1-5, with D maybe TRBD1 (5 bases). The CDR3 runs 15 residues. Trimming pared 5 bases from V and 5 bases from J, leaving 16 bases between. Germline values: CDR1 MNHNY, CDR2 SVGAGI (reference sequence). CDR3 protein: CASSPSPGMDQPQHF. CDR3 DNA sequence: TGTGCCAGCAGTCCCTCTCCAGGGATGGATCAGCCCCAGCATTTT.

The V and J genes are TRBV7-9 and TRBJ2-3, with 9 bases fitting TRBD1. Germline CDR1 and CDR2: SEHNR and FQNEAQ (reference sequence). V was pared by 2 bases and J by 3 bases, with 9 bases of the junction left unmatched. The CDR3 extends over 17 amino acids. Here the CDR3 DNA reads TGTGCCAGCAGCTTACGTCGTCTGACAGGGGGGACAGATACGCAGTATTTT. Translated, it gives CASSLRRLTGGTDTQYF.

The rearrangement uses TRBV11-2 and TRBJ1-1; D might be TRBD1 (6 bases). With 5 bases removed from V and 11 bases from J, the gap between germline ends came to 12 bases. There are 11 residues in the CDR3. The V gene's germline CDR1 is SGHAT and CDR2 FQNNGV. CDR3 region: CASSPGTMAFF. In DNA, the CDR3 is TGTGCCAGCAGCCCGGGGACAATGGCTTTCTTT.

The chain couples TRBV19 to TRBJ1-1; D ambiguous. V was cut by 3 bases and J by 7 bases, with 21 bases left in between. Germline values: CDR1 LNHDA, CDR2 SQIVND (reference sequence). This CDR3 is built from 16 residues. CDR3 coding DNA: TGTGCCAGTAGTATGCGTAAAGGCCGGCGGTGGCTTGAAGCTTTCTTT. It encodes CASSMRKGRRWLEAFF.

The table lists this clone with a few counts. The rearrangement uses TRBV5-6 and TRBJ2-1; 7 positions match TRBD1. The V and J ends lost 2 bases and 6 bases, in that order; junction bases with no gene match: 2. The CDR3 consists of 13 residues. The V gene's germline CDR1 is SGHDT and CDR2 YYEEEE. Here the CDR3 reads CASSLQGSNEQFF. CDR3 sequence (DNA): TGTGCCAGCAGCTTACAGGGGTCCAATGAGCAGTTCTTC. The entire variable domain, with the rest obtained from reference TRBV5-6 and TRBJ2-1, is as follows: DAGVTQSPTHLIKTRGQQVTLRCSPKSGHDTVSWYQQALGQGPQFIFQYYEEEERQRGNFPDRFSGHQFPNYSSELNVNALLLGDSALYLCASSLQGSNEQFFGPGTRLTVL.

The rearrangement links TRBV7-9 to TRBJ1-2; D ambiguous. The length of the CDR3 is 8 residues. Germline V gene lookup returns CDR1 SEHNR and CDR2 FQNEAQ (reference sequence). CDR3 DNA: TGTTCCACGGGGGGCTACACCTTC. Its translation is CSTGGYTF.

The chain carries TRBV7-2 and TRBJ1-5, with 9 positions matching TRBD1. Germline CDR1 SGHTA, CDR2 FQGNSA. This CDR3 is built from 14 residues. With V trimmed by 5 bases and J by 3 bases, 2 bases remained unmatched. CDR3 loop: CASSRDRVNQPQHF. As DNA, the CDR3 is TGTGCCAGCAGCCGGGACAGGGTCAATCAGCCCCAGCATTTT.

This sequence joins TRBV4-1 and TRBJ1-2, with D possibly being TRBD1 (5 bases). The CDR3 runs to 16 residues. Per germline, CDR1 MGHRA and CDR2 YSYEKL. Trimming cost V 2 bases and J 3 bases, with 16 bases left between them. CDR3 sequence (DNA): TGCGCCAGCAGCCAACCTCCGGGGGTCGTGGACTATGGCTACACCTTC. This sequence encodes CASSQPPGVVDYGYTF.

CDR3 bases: TGTGCCAGCAGCCAAGAGTTCGGGGGGGCCCACACAGATACGCAGTATTTT. Its protein is CASSQEFGGAHTDTQYF. The rearrangement uses TRBV4-2 and TRBJ2-3; the match to TRBD2 covers 8 bases. Germline V gives CDR1 LGHNA, CDR2 YNFKEQ. J lost 2 bases, V lost 0 bases, and 7 bases had no gene match. This CDR3 spans 17 amino acids.

Points on this clone: An end of the junction differs from the germline gene, which may be a read error. CDR3 sequence (DNA): TGTGCTAGCAGCTTAGGGCCGACTGCGGATACGCAGTATTTT. Encoded protein: CASSLGPTADTQYF. The V gene is TRBV7-7, the J gene TRBJ2-3, with no clear D. The CDR3 extends over 14 amino acids. Looked up from germline, CDR1 is SSHAT and CDR2 is FNYEAQ (reference sequence).

The genes are TRBV4-3 and TRBJ1-2; tentative D call: TRBD1 (6 bases). The germline V and J ends were trimmed by 4 bases and 7 bases, with 13 bases remaining between them. CDR3 length equals 13 residues. The germline gives CDR1 LGHNA, CDR2 YSLEER. CDR3 in DNA: TGCGCCAGCAGCCCCGATTCAGGGGTTGGCTACACCTTC. It yields the protein CASSPDSGVGYTF.

V gene TRBV11-3 combines with J gene TRBJ1-1, with D tentatively TRBD1 (5 bases). Per germline, CDR1 SGHNT and CDR2 YENEEA. This CDR3 has 12 amino acids. Trimming shortened V by 5 bases and J by 4 bases, and 8 bases separated the two germline ends. The CDR3 region is CASSRQLTEAFF. CDR3 DNA: TGTGCCAGCAGCAGACAGCTCACTGAAGCTTTCTTT. Full variable domain (rest looked up from reference TRBV11-3 and TRBJ1-1): EAGVVQSPRYKIIEKKQPVAFWCNPISGHNTLYWYLQNLGQGPELLIRYENEEAVDDSQLPKDRFSAERLKGVDSTLKIQPAELGDSAVYLCASSRQLTEAFFGQGTRLTVV.

The rearrangement uses TRBV6-5 and TRBJ1-5, with TRBD1 matching 9 bases. The CDR3 runs 13 residues. Germline CDR1 MNHEY, CDR2 SVGAGI. Trimming at V came to 6 bases and at J to 7 bases, leaving 4 bases not matched to a gene. CDR3: CASRGQGGQPQHF. DNA of the CDR3: TGTGCCAGCAGGGGACAGGGAGGCCAGCCCCAGCATTTT.

V and J are TRBV7-6 and TRBJ2-4; 8 nucleotides line up with TRBD2. CDR1 and CDR2 from the germline V gene are SGHVS and FNYEAQ. V trimming: 3 bases; J trimming: 8 bases; junction bases outside the gene matches: 0. This CDR3 spans 12 amino acids. The CDR3 region is CASSFSGDIQYF. DNA of the CDR3: TGTGCCAGCAGCTTTAGCGGGGACATTCAGTACTTC.

This chain links TRBV6-5 with TRBJ1-2; 7 bases line up with TRBD1. The CDR3 sequence is 14 residues long. V was pared by 6 bases and J by 11 bases, with 15 bases of the junction left unmatched. In germline, CDR1 is MNHEY, CDR2 SVGAGI. DNA for the CDR3: TGTGCCAGCAGGCCTACAGGGGTCATATGGCATTACACCTTC. It specifies CASRPTGVIWHYTF.

The genes are TRBV6-5 and TRBJ1-1, with D tentatively TRBD1 (5 bases). CDR1 and CDR2 from the germline V gene are MNHEY and SVGAGI. The CDR3 has 11 residues. Trimming pared 7 bases from V and 11 bases from J, leaving 14 bases between. CDR3 in amino acids: CASTGRGMAFF. In DNA, the CDR3 is TGTGCCAGCACCGGGAGGGGTATGGCTTTCTTT.

This clone was observed a few times. The CDR3 DNA is TGTGCCAGCAGCTTGAAGGGGCCAGGTTCCCAGCATTTT. It specifies CASSLKGPGSQHF. The rearrangement links TRBV5-6 to TRBJ1-5; weak D call: TRBD1 (5 bases). The germline V gene encodes CDR1 SGHDT and CDR2 YYEEEE. CDR3 length: 13 amino acids. The V gene lost 1 base and the J gene lost 11 bases, with 13 bases spanning the gap.